The 29 T cell receptor beta chains given below trace back to one sample, sequenced in a study of response to subunit inactivated influenza vaccine. Each CDR3 protein gets one entry after TCRdb re-called the RT-PCR reads with MiXCR. The table lists approximately 290,000 distinct CDR3 sequences, around 20% of them singletons. The material sequenced was PBMCs from blood, taken 21 months after vaccination. The receptor set was obtained from a man between 50 and 69 years old who received an inactivated influenza vaccine.

The genes are TRBV6-5 and TRBJ2-5; D gene unclear. The germline gives CDR1 MNHEY, CDR2 SVGAGI. This CDR3 contains 15 residues. Trimming shortened V by 1 base and J by 2 bases, and 11 bases separated the two germline ends. The chain's CDR3 is CASSYYGLTQETQYF. CDR3 DNA: TGTGCCAGCAGTTACTATGGGCTTACGCAAGAGACCCAGTACTTC.

V usage is TRBV5-4 and J usage is TRBJ1-1; D not certain. CDR1 is SGHNT and CDR2 is YYREEE in the germline V gene (reference sequence). Trimming removed 0 bases at V and 4 bases at J, with 10 bases between. CDR3 size: 14 residues. In DNA, the CDR3 is TGTGCCAGCAGCTTGGAATTCGTGGGCACTGAAGCTTTCTTT. Translated, it gives CASSLEFVGTEAFF.

This clonotype was recorded only once. CDR3 amino acids: CASSQEGAGASRDTQYF. CDR3 DNA sequence: TGCGCCAGCAGCCAAGAGGGAGCGGGGGCCTCCCGTGATACGCAGTATTTT. The J gene is TRBJ2-3, the V gene TRBV4-3, with 8 bases lining up with TRBD2. This CDR3 has 17 residues. Trimming cost V 0 bases and J 6 bases; bases outside gene matches: 11. Germline V gives CDR1 LGHNA, CDR2 YSLEER.

This clonotype appeared many times. The chain recombines TRBV12-3 or TRBV12-4 with TRBJ2-3; a possible D gene is TRBD2 (6 bases). Trimming stripped 3 bases from V and 0 bases from J, with 10 bases between. The CDR3 runs 15 residues. For the CDR3, the DNA is TGTGCCAGCAGTTTCGCGGGGACTAGCACAGATACGCAGTATTTT. Residues: CASSFAGTSTDTQYF.

V gene TRBV20-1 combines with J gene TRBJ2-1; 13 nucleotides align to TRBD2. Germline loops: CDR1 DFQATT, CDR2 SNEGSKA (reference sequence). The CDR3 length is 11 residues. V gave up 5 bases and J gave up 13 bases; unmatched junction bases: 2. In DNA form, the CDR3 reads TGCAGTGCTCGGACTAGCGGGAGTCAGTTCTTC. Translating it yields CSARTSGSQFF.

This clonotype has only a few counts. The chain is built from TRBV15 and TRBJ1-1; D unclear. The CDR3 covers 14 residues. The V end lost 5 bases, the J end lost 1 base, and 11 bases lay between the germline ends. Germline values: CDR1 LNHNV, CDR2 YYDKDF (reference sequence). CDR3 sequence reads: CATSLGPGNTEAFF. In DNA form, the CDR3 reads TGTGCCACCAGCCTCGGACCGGGGAACACTGAAGCTTTCTTT.

The rearrangement uses TRBV12-3 or TRBV12-4 and TRBJ1-5, with D hard to call. The CDR3 consists of 14 residues. V was shortened by 1 base and J by 4 bases, with 8 bases between the two germline ends. The chain's CDR3 is CASSLEGLNQPQHF. The CDR3 nucleotides are TGTGCCAGCAGTTTAGAAGGGTTAAATCAGCCCCAGCATTTT.

This chain connects TRBV7-9 to TRBJ2-1; no reliable D call. Trimming stripped 4 bases from V and 1 base from J, with 17 bases between. The CDR3 totals 17 residues. The germline gives CDR1 SEHNR, CDR2 FQNEAQ (reference sequence). The DNA of the CDR3 is TGTGCCAGCAGCTCCCCCTTTAGGGTCCGTTCCTACAATGAGCAGTTCTTC. Translation gives CASSSPFRVRSYNEQFF.

In this sample, this clonotype turned up many times. This rearrangement joins TRBV20-1 to TRBJ1-2; tentatively, D is TRBD1 (5 bases). The CDR3 extends over 16 amino acids. Germline V gene lookup returns CDR1 DFQATT and CDR2 SNEGSKA (reference sequence). With 3 bases removed from V and 3 bases from J, the gap between germline ends came to 20 bases. CDR3 loop: CSASPRGVGPHYGYTF. CDR3 nucleotide sequence: TGCAGTGCTAGCCCTAGGGGTGTAGGTCCCCACTATGGCTACACCTTC.

The chain couples TRBV7-2 to TRBJ1-2; a weak D match, TRBD1 (5 bases). V was cut by 1 base and J by 6 bases, with 12 bases left in between. This CDR3 is built from 14 residues. The germline CDR1 and CDR2 sequences are SGHTA and FQGNSA. CDR3 in amino acids: CASSLEGRLDGYTF. The CDR3 bases are TGTGCCAGCAGCTTAGAGGGGAGGCTAGATGGCTACACCTTC.

V is TRBV10-1 and J is TRBJ2-3; 8 bases line up with TRBD2. Germline CDR1 is WNHNN and CDR2 is SYGVQD (reference sequence). This CDR3 has 15 amino acids. J gave up 5 bases and V 1 base, and 5 bases lay outside the gene matches. The CDR3 here is CASSEFSGVQDTQYF. Written as DNA, the CDR3 is TGCGCCAGCAGTGAGTTTAGCGGGGTACAAGATACGCAGTATTTT.

The chain employs TRBV30 and TRBJ2-3; no firm D call. This CDR3 comprises 12 residues. Trimming took 0 bases from V and 2 from J, leaving 3 bases between them. The germline CDR1 and CDR2 sequences are GTSNPN and SVGIG (reference sequence). DNA of the CDR3: TGTGCCTGGAGTGTCTCCACAGATACGCAGTATTTT. Its translation is CAWSVSTDTQYF. The complete variable domain, with remaining parts taken from reference TRBV30 and TRBJ2-3, reads SQTIHQWPATLVQPVGSPLSLECTVEGTSNPNLYWYRQAAGRGLQLLFYSVGIGQISSEVPQNLSASRPQDRQFILSSKKLLLSDSGFYLCAWSVSTDTQYFGPGTRLTVL.

The chain uses TRBV20-1 and TRBJ2-1, with 9 nucleotides matching TRBD2. CDR3 length: 15 amino acids. Looked up from germline, CDR1 is DFQATT and CDR2 is SNEGSKA (reference sequence). V lost 5 bases to trimming and J lost 10 bases; unmatched junction nucleotides: 15. This chain's CDR3 is CSASSSREGYYEQFF. The CDR3 DNA sequence: TGCAGTGCTTCCTCATCGCGGGAGGGGTATTACGAGCAGTTCTTC.

The CDR3 coding sequence is TGTGCCAGCAGCTTAGCTTGGGCAGTCGAGGGAGAGACCCAGTACTTC. Its translation: CASSLAWAVEGETQYF. The chain recombines TRBV7-8 with TRBJ2-5; TRBD2 might be the D (5 bases). Trimming removed 0 bases at V and 4 bases at J, with 15 bases between. Germline V gives CDR1 SGHVS, CDR2 FQNEAQ. This CDR3 contains 16 residues. The full variable domain, rest sourced from reference TRBV7-8 and TRBJ2-5, is GAGVSQSPRYKVAKRGQDVALRCDPISGHVSLFWYQQALGQGPEFLTYFQNEAQLDKSGLPSDRFFAERPEGSVSTLKIQRTQQEDSAVYLCASSLAWAVEGETQYFGPGTRLLVL.

In this sample, this clonotype turned up a few times. The CDR3 region is CASSRTGPGPQHF. The CDR3 nucleotides read TGTGCCAGCTCCCGGACAGGACCCGGGCCCCAGCATTTT. This chain connects TRBV28 to TRBJ1-5; 7 nucleotides agree with TRBD1. Germline CDR1 and CDR2: MDHEN and SYDVKM. The CDR3 is 13 amino acids. Unmatched junction bases numbered 10, after V lost 8 bases and J lost 9 bases.

The chain uses TRBV6-2 or TRBV6-3 and TRBJ2-3, with 9 nucleotides matching TRBD2. J lost 3 bases, V lost 1 base, and 20 bases had no gene match. The CDR3 runs 21 residues. Germline CDR1 reads MNHEY; CDR2 reads SVGEGT. The DNA for the CDR3 is TGTGCCAGCAGTTACTTACCGTTCCCCCAAGGGCGGGGGGGTAGGACAGATACGCAGTATTTT. Amino acid sequence: CASSYLPFPQGRGGRTDTQYF.

This clonotype was observed at least ten times. The chain is built from TRBV4-3 and TRBJ2-2; D is ambiguous. V was trimmed by 0 bases and J by 2 bases, leaving 4 bases between them. CDR1 is LGHNA, CDR2 YSLEER, per germline. The CDR3 runs 14 residues. CDR3 DNA sequence: TGCGCCAGCAGCCAAGATGGTAACACCGGGGAGCTGTTTTTT. Its translation: CASSQDGNTGELFF.

The chain has TRBV11-2 and TRBJ2-7, with D uncertain. The CDR3 has 15 amino acids. The germline gives CDR1 SGHAT, CDR2 FQNNGV. The V gene lost 4 bases and the J gene lost 6 bases, with 19 bases spanning the gap. This CDR3 is CASSSHMSGRGEQYF. CDR3 nucleotides: TGTGCCAGCAGCTCCCACATGAGTGGACGAGGCGAGCAGTACTTC.

V gene TRBV7-9 combines with J gene TRBJ2-1; tentative D call: TRBD1 (6 bases). The CDR3 loop spans 13 amino acids. In germline, CDR1 is SEHNR, CDR2 FQNEAQ (reference sequence). V gave up 9 bases and J gave up 8 bases, with 17 bases separating them. The CDR3 region has the DNA TGTGCCAGTCTCCCAGGGGTGATCGATGAGCAGTTCTTC. Its protein product is CASLPGVIDEQFF. Full variable domain (rest looked up from reference TRBV7-9 and TRBJ2-1): DTGVSQNPRHKITKRGQNVTFRCDPISEHNRLYWYRQTLGQGPEFLTYFQNEAQLEKSRLLSDRFSAERPKGSFSTLEIQRTEQGDSAMYLCASLPGVIDEQFFGPGTRLTVL.

This clonotype was counted ten times or more. The J gene is TRBJ1-5, the V gene TRBV12-3 or TRBV12-4; no reliable D call. The CDR3 contains 15 residues. The V and J ends lost 7 bases and 0 bases respectively, with 13 bases between them. The CDR3 bases are TGTGCCAGCACCAAAGCGGGTAATAGCAATCAGCCCCAGCATTTT. Residues: CASTKAGNSNQPQHF.

The chain carries TRBV30 and TRBJ2-7; the D gene is possibly TRBD2 (5 bases). V lost 0 bases to trimming and J lost 0 bases, with 18 bases between them. This CDR3 spans 17 amino acids. Germline V gene sequence: CDR1 GTSNPN, CDR2 SVGIG (reference sequence). CDR3 sequence (DNA): TGTGCCTGGAGTGTAGACGTATCACCGGGATACTCCTACGAGCAGTACTTC. Translated, it gives CAWSVDVSPGYSYEQYF.

This clonotype has a handful of counts. V usage is TRBV18 and J usage is TRBJ1-5; D may be TRBD1 (6 bases). Trimming stripped 3 bases from V and 1 base from J, with 13 bases between. Per the germline V gene, CDR1 is KGHSH and CDR2 is LQKENI. The CDR3 runs to 16 residues. The CDR3 protein is CASSPQQTGSNQPQHF. CDR3 DNA sequence: TGTGCCAGCTCACCTCAACAAACAGGGAGCAATCAGCCCCAGCATTTT.

This chain connects TRBV28 to TRBJ2-7; TRBD1 might be the D (6 bases). CDR3 size: 17 residues. The germline CDR1 and CDR2 sequences are MDHEN and SYDVKM. Trimming cost V 2 bases and J 4 bases, with 21 bases left between them. This chain's CDR3 is CASSLTTGRGLQYEQYF. CDR3 sequence (DNA): TGTGCCAGCAGTTTAACGACAGGACGCGGCCTACAATACGAGCAGTACTTC.

This clonotype was detected a few times. This chain links TRBV6-2 or TRBV6-3 with TRBJ2-2; no definite D call. Germline V gene sequence: CDR1 MNHEY, CDR2 SVGEGT. V lost 8 bases and J lost 4, with 8 bases in between. The CDR3 has 12 amino acids. The CDR3 DNA sequence: TGTGCCAGCTGGGTTGGCACCGGGGAGCTGTTTTTT. Its translation is CASWVGTGELFF.

This clonotype has just a few counts. The rearrangement joins TRBV10-3 to TRBJ1-1; 9 bases agree with TRBD1. The CDR3 extends over 16 amino acids. The germline V gene encodes CDR1 ENHRY and CDR2 SYGVKD. V gave up 4 bases and J gave up 1 base; unmatched junction bases: 7. The CDR3 region has the DNA TGTGCCATCAGTGGTACCGGGACAGGGAAGAACACTGAAGCTTTCTTT. It translates to CAISGTGTGKNTEAFF.

CDR3 sequence: CASSATGDEQFF. CDR3 in DNA: TGTGCCAGCAGCGCGACAGGGGATGAGCAGTTCTTC. The chain carries TRBV7-9 and TRBJ2-1; 8 positions agree with TRBD1. CDR3 length: 12 amino acids. J lost 8 bases, V lost 5 bases, and 2 bases had no gene match. Per the germline V gene, CDR1 is SEHNR and CDR2 is FQNEAQ (reference sequence).

The chain couples TRBV6-5 to TRBJ1-6; D is ambiguous. The CDR3 contains 14 residues. Germline CDR1 MNHEY, CDR2 SVGAGI. The V end lost 0 bases, the J end lost 9 bases, and 9 bases lay between the germline ends. The CDR3 reads CASSYSGSASPLHF. CDR3 DNA sequence: TGTGCCAGCAGTTACTCTGGGTCTGCTTCACCCCTCCACTTT.

This clonotype was picked up a small number of times. The rearrangement uses TRBV12-3 or TRBV12-4 and TRBJ2-7; unclear D gene. The CDR3 consists of 13 residues. V was trimmed by 6 bases and J by 2 bases, leaving 11 bases between them. The CDR3 DNA follows: TGTGCCAGCAGCCCTATAAGTACCTACGAGCAGTACTTC. It yields the protein CASSPISTYEQYF.

The sample holds a few counts of this clonotype. The rearrangement joins TRBV7-2 to TRBJ2-2; 7 nucleotides align to TRBD2. From germline, CDR1 is SGHTA and CDR2 FQGNSA. The J segment lost 5 bases and the V segment lost 1 base, leaving 7 bases of the junction unmatched. The CDR3 is 16 residues long. CDR3 residues: CASSLGPGGETGELFF. The CDR3 DNA reads TGTGCCAGCAGCTTAGGTCCGGGGGGAGAGACCGGGGAGCTGTTTTTT.